Listed below are T cell receptor beta chains from one sample, sequenced in a study of blood T cell repertoires in COVID-19. Profiling relied on immunoSEQ multiplex PCR, and the TCRdb table lists in-frame clones only, not all of them. The profile shows 200,000 to 300,000 clones, 91% of them singletons. Sequenced sample: peripheral blood. All receptors come from a young adult with COVID-19, enrolled during active disease. Both conserved end residues are trimmed from each CDR3.

TRBV5-8	TRBJ2-7	ASSDPGQTYEQY
TRBV23-1	TRBJ1-5	ASRNRGPKYSNQPQH
TRBV2	TRBJ1-2	ASTGGGRDYGYT
TRBV4-1	TRBJ2-7	ASSQLAGAAYEQY
TRBV9	TRBJ1-4	ASSVGAGGFEKLF
TRBV4-1	TRBJ2-3	ASRRSGSIKDTQY
TRBV18	TRBJ1-6	ASSPHEGARSPLH
TRBV5-1	TRBJ2-3	ASSIGQAEDTQY
TRBV6-6	TRBJ2-1	ASGPYNEQF
TRBV6-6	TRBJ2-4	ASSWALAKNIQY
TRBV5-1	TRBJ2-3	ASSRPTPGVLQDTQY
TRBV7-2	TRBJ2-5	ASSQAGASETQY
TRBV15	TRBJ1-5	ATSRDRDRDYSNQPQH
TRBV7-6	TRBJ2-1	ASSHGTGGYNEQF
TRBV5-4	TRBJ1-1	ASSFGIGEGPSSEAF
TRBV5-1	TRBJ2-1	ASSLYQLPVTNNEQF
TRBV28	TRBJ1-2	ASSSHRGGYT
TRBV5-1	TRBJ2-2	ASSLVGGDTGELF
TRBV28	TRBJ2-2	ASSLEQVPGELF
TRBV2	TRBJ1-1	ASSATGGTEAF
TRBV5-1	TRBJ1-1	ASSLGQRTEAF
TRBV7-6	TRBJ2-1	ASSLEFAGVNEQF
TRBV7-9	TRBJ2-6	ASSRPLGAGSGANVLT
TRBV19	TRBJ2-5	ASSRTGTNQETQY
TRBV24-1	TRBJ2-3	ATSDTTGTGLAGADTQY
TRBV28	TRBJ2-1	ASSAGLAGGAPYNEQF
TRBV6-2/TRBV6-3	TRBJ2-7	ASSRPGQGRLHEQY
TRBV28	TRBJ1-2	ASRSPPGQGGGYT
TRBV9	TRBJ2-7	ASSVDGRLAGGAGDEQY
TRBV5-4	TRBJ1-2	ASSVGQGWDYGYT
TRBV10-3	TRBJ1-6	AICAGAISPLH
TRBV3-1/TRBV3-2	TRBJ2-2	ASSQGLAGNTGELF
TRBV24-1	TRBJ2-3	ATSISGTTGDTQY
TRBV27	TRBJ1-4	ASSFRGNPNEKLF
TRBV19	TRBJ1-1	ASSRPLAEWTMNTEAF
TRBV7-2	TRBJ2-7	ASSPAGVQAYEQY
TRBV19	TRBJ2-7	ASSPGQSYEQY
TRBV2	TRBJ1-1	ASSDRGLQAF
TRBV4-1	TRBJ1-5	ASSQGGGSQPQH
TRBV14	TRBJ2-1	ASSQDLAASYNEQF
TRBV6-4	TRBJ2-2	ASSSSDPGELF
TRBV5-1	TRBJ1-2	ASSFDSDLGIYGYT
TRBV10-3	TRBJ1-5	AISEQEIWGGDQPQH
TRBV11-2	TRBJ2-5	ASSLGAGGNQETQY
TRBV12-3/TRBV12-4	TRBJ2-1	ASSILAREQF
TRBV29-1	TRBJ1-2	SVEDLEGWGYT
TRBV4-2	TRBJ2-2	ASSQESREGGELF
TRBV19	TRBJ1-5	ASSVDGRNQPQH